The TCR beta chain described here comes from a study of blood T cell repertoires in COVID-19. About the study: PBMCs, B-cell-depleted T cells, or T cells were the source of the cDNA or gDNA that made up the material.

The length of the CDR3 is 13 residues. V was clipped by 2 bases and J by 5 bases, with 8 bases between them. Germline loops: CDR1 MGHDK, CDR2 SYGVNS. While infection was still active, Seattle patients were enrolled and then followed longitudinally. Generated by immunoSEQ multiplex PCR, the TCRdb table keeps only in-frame clones and is missing some. The sample holds some 80,000 clones, 60% to 80% seen once. The clonotype was recovered from a man between 60 and 75 years old with COVID-19, enrolled during active disease. The sequencing sample was made of peripheral blood. The chain recombines TRBV25-1 with TRBJ2-3, with D perhaps matching TRBD2 (6 bases). The CDR3 reads CASSEAGIDTQYF. In DNA, the CDR3 is TGTGCCAGCAGTGAAGCGGGAATAGATACGCAGTATTTT.